Each of the 11 T cell receptor beta chains below was sequenced from the same sample in a study of OX40 agonist ivuxolimab in advanced cancers. Assay used: immunoSEQ multiplex PCR; TCRdb lists only in-frame clones, some missing. The sample gives more than 80,000 clones, around 92% of which show up once; about 0.24% is in the top ten. The starting material was CD4+ or CD8+ T cells sorted from blood, obtained in a trial of the OX40 agonist ivuxolimab. The source of these receptors is an adult with an advanced solid tumor such as melanoma, head and neck, liver or kidney cancer.

The rearrangement joins TRBV29-1 to TRBJ2-7; D is uncertain. V lost 7 bases to trimming and J lost 2 bases, with 3 bases between them. CDR3 size: 9 residues. Germline V gene sequence: CDR1 SQVTM, CDR2 ANQGSEA. The CDR3 nucleotides read TGCAGCGGGACCTACGAGCAGTACGTC. Translated, it gives CSGTYEQYV.

The CDR3 is CASSGLAGGETQYF. The DNA of the CDR3 is TGTGCCAGCAGCGGACTAGCGGGAGGAGAGACCCAGTACTTC. This chain uses TRBV27 with TRBJ2-5; TRBD2 agrees at 14 bases. The J segment lost 4 bases and the V segment lost 6 bases, leaving 1 base of the junction unmatched. Germline CDR1 MNHEY, CDR2 SMNVEV (reference sequence). The CDR3 runs to 14 residues.

The genes are TRBV7-2 and TRBJ2-3, with a possible D match to TRBD2 (6 bases). Trimming took off 6 bases at V and 6 bases at J, with 13 bases between the two ends. Germline CDR1 and CDR2: SGHTA and FQGNSA. This CDR3 is built from 13 residues. The CDR3 loop reads CASRREPGDTQYF. In DNA, the CDR3 is TGTGCCAGCAGGCGGGAACCGGGGGATACGCAGTATTTT. Variable domain in full (rest from reference TRBV7-2 and TRBJ2-3): GAGVSQSPSNKVTEKGKDVELRCDPISGHTALYWYRQSLGQGLEFLIYFQGNSAPDKSGLPSDRFSAERTGGSVSTLTIQRTQQEDSAVYLCASRREPGDTQYFGPGTRLTVL.

The chain has TRBV4-3 and TRBJ2-3; the D gene is possibly TRBD2 (5 bases). Germline V CDR1 and CDR2: LGHNA, YSLEER. This CDR3 comprises 16 residues. Trimming cost V 2 bases and J 0 bases, with 12 bases left between them. The CDR3 DNA reads as TGCGCCAGCAGCCAACAAGCGGCTTCTAGCACAGATACGCAGTATTTT. It codes for CASSQQAASSTDTQYF.

The chain uses TRBV6-4 and TRBJ2-7, with 8 nucleotides matching TRBD1. V was clipped by 6 bases and J by 0 bases; unmatched bases: 10. From germline, CDR1 is MRHNA and CDR2 SNTAGT. The CDR3 is made up of 16 amino acids. CDR3 sequence (DNA): TGTGCCAGCAGGGGGGACAGGTTCCGGAGCTCCTACGAGCAGTACGTC. Protein sequence: CASRGDRFRSSYEQYV.

The genes are TRBV9 and TRBJ2-3; 9 bases agree with TRBD2. This CDR3 is built from 15 residues. The germline V gene encodes CDR1 SGDLS and CDR2 YYNGEE. Trimming cost V 4 bases and J 6 bases; bases outside gene matches: 9. Written as DNA, the CDR3 is TGTGCCAGCAGCCCCGCGGGGGGGCCTCCTGATACGCAGTATTTT. Amino acids: CASSPAGGPPDTQYF.

The chain has TRBV6-5 and TRBJ1-2; 10 bases map to TRBD1. After removal of 2 bases from V and 5 bases from J, the junction contained 2 bases not matched to a gene. This CDR3 has 14 residues. Germline V gene data show CDR1 as MNHEY and CDR2 as SVGAGI. CDR3 loop: CASSYRDRGYGYTF. CDR3 sequence (DNA): TGTGCCAGCAGTTACAGGGACAGGGGTTATGGCTACACCTTC.

This chain links TRBV6-4 with TRBJ1-2; D ambiguous. The CDR3 is made up of 15 amino acids. V was pared by 2 bases and J by 7 bases, with 17 bases between. The germline V gene has CDR1 MRHNA and CDR2 SNTAGT. The CDR3 here is CASSDGGAYFGGYTF. The CDR3 DNA sequence: TGTGCCAGCAGTGACGGAGGAGCTTACTTTGGTGGCTACACCTTC.

This sequence joins TRBV19 and TRBJ1-5; D might be TRBD1 (6 bases). Per the germline V gene, CDR1 is LNHDA and CDR2 is SQIVND (reference sequence). The CDR3 is 15 residues long. Trimming pared 5 bases from V and 1 base from J, leaving 12 bases between. The CDR3: CASSEAGASNQPQHF. The CDR3 nucleotides read TGTGCCAGTAGTGAGGCAGGGGCGAGCAATCAGCCCCAGCATTTT.

This chain uses TRBV28 with TRBJ1-5, with TRBD1 identical over 7 bases. This CDR3 spans 17 amino acids. Per germline, CDR1 MDHEN and CDR2 SYDVKM. V lost 3 bases and J lost 1; bases outside the gene matches: 9. CDR3 protein: CASSFPQGRRSNQPQHF. The CDR3 region has the DNA TGTGCCAGCAGTTTTCCACAGGGGAGAAGAAGCAATCAGCCCCAGCATTTT.

The V call is TRBV7-8, the J call TRBJ1-1; possibly TRBD1 for D (6 bases). Germline CDR1 is SGHVS and CDR2 is FQNEAQ. V lost 7 bases, J lost 4 bases, and 19 bases lay in between. This CDR3 contains 15 residues. The CDR3 DNA sequence: TGTGCCAGCACCAAACGGGGGGCACGAGGCACTGAAGCTTTCTTT. Residues: CASTKRGARGTEAFF.